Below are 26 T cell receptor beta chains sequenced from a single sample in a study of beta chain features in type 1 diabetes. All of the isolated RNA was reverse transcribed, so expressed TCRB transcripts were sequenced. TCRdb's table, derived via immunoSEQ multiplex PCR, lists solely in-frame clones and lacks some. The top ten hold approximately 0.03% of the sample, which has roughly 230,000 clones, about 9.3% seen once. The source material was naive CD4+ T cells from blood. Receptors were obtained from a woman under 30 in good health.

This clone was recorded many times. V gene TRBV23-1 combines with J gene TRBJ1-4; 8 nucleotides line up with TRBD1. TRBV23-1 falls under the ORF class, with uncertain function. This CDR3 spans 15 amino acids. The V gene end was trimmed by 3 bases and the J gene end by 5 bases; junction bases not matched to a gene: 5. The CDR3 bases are TGCGCCAGCAGTCACACGACAGGGGTAAATGAAAAACTGTTTTTT. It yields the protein CASSHTTGVNEKLFF.

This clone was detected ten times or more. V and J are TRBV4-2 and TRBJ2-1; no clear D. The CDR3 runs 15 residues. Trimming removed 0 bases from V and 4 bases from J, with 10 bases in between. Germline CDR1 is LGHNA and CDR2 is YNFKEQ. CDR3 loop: CASSQEPGVYNEQFF. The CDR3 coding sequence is TGTGCCAGCAGCCAAGAACCTGGAGTGTACAATGAGCAGTTCTTC.

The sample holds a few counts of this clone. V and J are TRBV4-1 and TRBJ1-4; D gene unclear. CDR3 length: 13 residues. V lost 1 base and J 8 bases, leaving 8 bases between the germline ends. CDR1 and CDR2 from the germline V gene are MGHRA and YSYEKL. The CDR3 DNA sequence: TGCGCCAGCAGCCAAGGGTCTCGGGAAAAACTGTTTTTT. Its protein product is CASSQGSREKLFF.

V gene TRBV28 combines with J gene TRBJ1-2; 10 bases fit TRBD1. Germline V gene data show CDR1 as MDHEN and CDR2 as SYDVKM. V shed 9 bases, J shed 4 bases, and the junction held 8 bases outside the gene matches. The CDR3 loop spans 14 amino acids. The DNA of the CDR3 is TGTGCCAGGATAAGAAGGACAGGGGGCTATGGCTACACCTTC. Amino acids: CARIRRTGGYGYTF.

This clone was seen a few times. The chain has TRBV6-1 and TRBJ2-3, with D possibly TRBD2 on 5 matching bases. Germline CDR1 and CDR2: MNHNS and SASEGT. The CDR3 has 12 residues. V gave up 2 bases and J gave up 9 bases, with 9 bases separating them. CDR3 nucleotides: TGTGCCAGCAGTGAATATGGGAGCACGCAGTATTTT. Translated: CASSEYGSTQYF.

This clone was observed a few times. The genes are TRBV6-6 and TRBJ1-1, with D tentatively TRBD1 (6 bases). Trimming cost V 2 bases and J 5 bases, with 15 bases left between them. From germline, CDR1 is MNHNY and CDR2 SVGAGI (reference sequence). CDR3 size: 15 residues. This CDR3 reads CASSYNLGAITEAFF. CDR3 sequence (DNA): TGTGCCAGCAGTTACAATCTGGGGGCCATTACTGAAGCTTTCTTT.

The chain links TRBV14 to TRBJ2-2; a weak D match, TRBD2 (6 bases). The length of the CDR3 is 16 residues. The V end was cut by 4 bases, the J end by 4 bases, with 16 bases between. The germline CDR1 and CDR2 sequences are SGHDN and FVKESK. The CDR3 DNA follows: TGTGCCAGCAGCCCTCGACTAGGGTCAGGCACCGGGGAGCTGTTTTTT. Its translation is CASSPRLGSGTGELFF.

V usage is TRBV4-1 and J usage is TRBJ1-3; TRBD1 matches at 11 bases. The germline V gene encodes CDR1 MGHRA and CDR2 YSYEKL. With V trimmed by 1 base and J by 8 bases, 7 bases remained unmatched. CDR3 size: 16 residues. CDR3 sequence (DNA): TGCGCCAGCAGCCAAGGTCTTGGACAGGGGGCGGACACCATATATTTT. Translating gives CASSQGLGQGADTIYF.

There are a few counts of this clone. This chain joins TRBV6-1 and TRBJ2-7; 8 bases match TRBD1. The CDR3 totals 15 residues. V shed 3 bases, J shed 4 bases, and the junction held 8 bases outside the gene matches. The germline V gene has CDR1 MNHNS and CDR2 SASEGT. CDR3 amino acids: CASSDGQGRGYEQYF. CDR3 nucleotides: TGTGCCAGCAGTGACGGACAGGGCAGAGGATACGAGCAGTACTTC.

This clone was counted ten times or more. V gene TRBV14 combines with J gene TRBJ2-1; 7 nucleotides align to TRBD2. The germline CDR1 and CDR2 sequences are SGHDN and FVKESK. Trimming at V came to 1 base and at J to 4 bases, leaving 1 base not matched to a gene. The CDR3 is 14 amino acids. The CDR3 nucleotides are TGTGCCAGCAGCCAAGTGGGAGGGTACAATGAGCAGTTCTTC. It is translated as CASSQVGGYNEQFF.

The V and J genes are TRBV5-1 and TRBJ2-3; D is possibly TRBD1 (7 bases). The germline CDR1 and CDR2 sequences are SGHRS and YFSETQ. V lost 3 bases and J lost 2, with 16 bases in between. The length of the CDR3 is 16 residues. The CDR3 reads CASSWETRGDTDTQYF. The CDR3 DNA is TGCGCCAGCAGCTGGGAAACCAGGGGGGACACAGATACGCAGTATTTT.

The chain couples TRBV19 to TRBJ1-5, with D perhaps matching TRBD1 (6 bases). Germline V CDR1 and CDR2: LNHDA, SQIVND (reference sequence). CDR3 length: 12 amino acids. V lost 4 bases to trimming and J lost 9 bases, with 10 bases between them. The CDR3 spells CASSNQGLPQHF. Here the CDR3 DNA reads TGTGCCAGTAGTAACCAGGGGTTGCCCCAGCATTTT.

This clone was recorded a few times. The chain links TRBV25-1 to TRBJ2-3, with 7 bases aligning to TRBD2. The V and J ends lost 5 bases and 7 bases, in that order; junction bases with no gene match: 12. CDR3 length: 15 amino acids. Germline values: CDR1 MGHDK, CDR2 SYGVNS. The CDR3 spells CASSLASGIQNTQYF. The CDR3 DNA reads TGTGCCAGCAGTCTTGCTAGCGGTATTCAAAATACGCAGTATTTT.

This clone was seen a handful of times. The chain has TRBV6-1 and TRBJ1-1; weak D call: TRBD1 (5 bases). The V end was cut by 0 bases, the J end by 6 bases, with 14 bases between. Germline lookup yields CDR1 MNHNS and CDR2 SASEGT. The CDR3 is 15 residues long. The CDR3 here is CASSEAGGAWAEAFF. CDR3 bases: TGTGCCAGCAGTGAAGCCGGTGGGGCTTGGGCTGAAGCTTTCTTT.

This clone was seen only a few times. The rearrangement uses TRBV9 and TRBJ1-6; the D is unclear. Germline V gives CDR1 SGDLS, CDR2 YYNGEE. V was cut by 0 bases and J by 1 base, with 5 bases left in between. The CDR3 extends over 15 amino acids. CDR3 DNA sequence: TGTGCCAGCAGCGTAGGTCGGTCCTATAATTCACCCCTCCACTTT. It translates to CASSVGRSYNSPLHF.

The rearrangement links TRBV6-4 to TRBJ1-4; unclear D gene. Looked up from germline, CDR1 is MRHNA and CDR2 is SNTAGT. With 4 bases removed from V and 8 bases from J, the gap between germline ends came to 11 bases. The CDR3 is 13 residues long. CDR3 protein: CASSVRVGEKLFF. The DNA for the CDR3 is TGTGCCAGCAGTGTGAGGGTGGGAGAAAAACTGTTTTTT.

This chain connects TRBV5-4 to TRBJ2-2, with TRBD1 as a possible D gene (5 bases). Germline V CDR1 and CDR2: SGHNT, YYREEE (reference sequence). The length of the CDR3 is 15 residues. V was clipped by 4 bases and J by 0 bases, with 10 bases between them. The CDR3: CASSLRVTNTGELFF. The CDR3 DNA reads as TGTGCCAGCAGCCTCAGGGTTACGAACACCGGGGAGCTGTTTTTT. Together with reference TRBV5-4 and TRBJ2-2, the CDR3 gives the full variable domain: ETGVTQSPTHLIKTRGQQVTLRCSSQSGHNTVSWYQQALGQGPQFIFQYYREEENGRGNFPPRFSGLQFPNYSSELNVNALELDDSALYLCASSLRVTNTGELFFGEGSRLTVL.

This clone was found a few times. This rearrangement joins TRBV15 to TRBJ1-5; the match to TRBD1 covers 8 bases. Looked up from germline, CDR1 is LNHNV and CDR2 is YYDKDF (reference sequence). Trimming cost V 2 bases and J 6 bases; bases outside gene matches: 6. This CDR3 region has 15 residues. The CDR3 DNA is TGTGCCACCAGCAGAAGGACAGGGCCTCCTCAGCCCCAGCATTTT. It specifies CATSRRTGPPQPQHF.

As DNA, the CDR3 is TGCGCCAGCAGCCAATTTCTCAAGCGGCCCTACGAGCAGTACTTC. Translated, it gives CASSQFLKRPYEQYF. The gene calls are TRBV4-1 and TRBJ2-7; D might be TRBD2 (5 bases). CDR1 is MGHRA, CDR2 YSYEKL, per germline. This CDR3 comprises 15 residues. V was trimmed by 2 bases and J by 2 bases, leaving 13 bases between them.

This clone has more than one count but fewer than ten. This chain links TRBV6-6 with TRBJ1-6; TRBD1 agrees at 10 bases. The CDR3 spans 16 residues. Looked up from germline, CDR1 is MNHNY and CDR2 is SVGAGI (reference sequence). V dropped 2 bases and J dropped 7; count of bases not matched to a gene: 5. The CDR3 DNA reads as TGTGCCAGCAGTTACGTCGGACAGGGGGAAAATTCACCCCTCCACTTT. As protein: CASSYVGQGENSPLHF.

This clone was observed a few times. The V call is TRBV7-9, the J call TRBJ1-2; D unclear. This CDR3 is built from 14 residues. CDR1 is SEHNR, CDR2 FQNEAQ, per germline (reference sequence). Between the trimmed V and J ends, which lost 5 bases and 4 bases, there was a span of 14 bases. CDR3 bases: TGTGCCAGCAGCCTTAGTGGGCGATCCTATGGCTACACCTTC. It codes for CASSLSGRSYGYTF.

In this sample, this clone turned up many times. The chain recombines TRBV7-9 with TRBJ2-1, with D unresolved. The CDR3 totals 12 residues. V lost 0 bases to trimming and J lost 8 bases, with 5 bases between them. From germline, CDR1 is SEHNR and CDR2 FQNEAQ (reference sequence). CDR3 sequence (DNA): TGTGCCAGCAGCTTAGCCCCCTATGAGCAGTTCTTC. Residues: CASSLAPYEQFF.

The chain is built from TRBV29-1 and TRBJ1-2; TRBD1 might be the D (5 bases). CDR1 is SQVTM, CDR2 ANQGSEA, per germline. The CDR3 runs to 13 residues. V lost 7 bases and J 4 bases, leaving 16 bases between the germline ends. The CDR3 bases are TGCAGCGCCGCGTGGGGGGGTGGCTATGGCTACACCTTC. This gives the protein CSAAWGGGYGYTF.

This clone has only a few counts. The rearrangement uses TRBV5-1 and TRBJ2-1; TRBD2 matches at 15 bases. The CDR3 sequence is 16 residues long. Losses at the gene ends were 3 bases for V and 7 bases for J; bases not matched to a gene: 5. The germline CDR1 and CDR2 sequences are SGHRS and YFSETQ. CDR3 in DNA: TGCGCCAGCAGCTGGACGGGGACTAGCGGGAGGAATGAGCAGTTCTTC. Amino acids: CASSWTGTSGRNEQFF.

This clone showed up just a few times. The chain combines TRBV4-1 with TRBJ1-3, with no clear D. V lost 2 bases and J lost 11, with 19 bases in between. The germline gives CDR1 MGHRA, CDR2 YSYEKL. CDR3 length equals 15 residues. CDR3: CASSQLGSGRQAIYF. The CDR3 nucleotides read TGCGCCAGCAGCCAACTTGGGTCGGGAAGGCAGGCCATATATTTT.

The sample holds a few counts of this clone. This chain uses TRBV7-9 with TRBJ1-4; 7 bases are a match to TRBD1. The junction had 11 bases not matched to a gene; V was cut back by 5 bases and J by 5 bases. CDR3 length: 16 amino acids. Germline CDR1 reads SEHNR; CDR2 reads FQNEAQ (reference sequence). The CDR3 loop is CASSKGDGTANEKLFF. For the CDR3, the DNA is TGTGCCAGCAGCAAGGGGGATGGGACAGCAAATGAAAAACTGTTTTTT.